Listed below are T cell receptor beta chains from one sample, sequenced in a study of cytomegalovirus exposure and HLA in healthy donors. Clones were sequenced by immunoSEQ multiplex PCR, and TCRdb holds only the in-frame ones, with some missing. Here the sample spans approximately 150,000 clones, roughly 80% being singletons. Sequencing input: PBMCs. These receptors all come from a man aged 50 to 60 in good health and CMV-seropositive. The CDR3 runs from the conserved cysteine through the conserved F or W. A D gene is named only where the DNA matches it firmly. Expanded clones get a size class; other rows say once, few or many, or leave the size out.

v_call	d_call	j_call	clone_size	cdr3_nt	cdr3_aa
TRBV7-3	TRBD1	TRBJ2-1	once	TGTGCCAGCAGCCCCCCGGGGCGGACAGGGGGCTTAGGTGAGCAGTTCTTC	CASSPPGRTGGLGEQFF
TRBV28	TRBD1	TRBJ1-2	few	TGTGCCAGCTCCCCCGGACAGGATGGCTACACCTTC	CASSPGQDGYTF
TRBV5-6	TRBD2	TRBJ2-3	-	TGTGCCAGCAGCTGGACTAGCGGGGGGGTAGTGGATACGCAGTATTTT	CASSWTSGGVVDTQYF
TRBV27	TRBD2	TRBJ2-1	-	TGTGCCAGCAGTGGCGCGGGAGGCACCCATGGTGAGCAGTTCTTC	CASSGAGGTHGEQFF
TRBV19	-	TRBJ2-6	-	TGTGCCAGTAGTATCGGCAGGGAGGCTGGGGCCAACGTCCTGACTTTC	CASSIGREAGANVLTF
TRBV4-1	-	TRBJ2-7	-	TGCGCCAGCAGCCAAGTCCCAGGGGGGACCTACGAGCAGTACTTC	CASSQVPGGTYEQYF
TRBV2	-	TRBJ2-1	-	TGTGCCAGCAGTGAAGTCGGGGGTTACAATGAGCAGTTCTTC	CASSEVGGYNEQFF
TRBV7-2	TRBD1	TRBJ1-2	-	TGTGCCAGCAGCGCCGGGACAGGGTATGGCTACACCTTC	CASSAGTGYGYTF
TRBV4-2	TRBD1	TRBJ1-5	-	TGTGCCAGCAGCCAGGAGGGACAGTTTGGCAATCAGCCCCAGCATTTT	CASSQEGQFGNQPQHF
TRBV7-6	-	TRBJ2-1	-	TGTGCCAGCAGCCTCGGGACTTCCAACAGTGAGCAGTTCTTC	CASSLGTSNSEQFF
TRBV6-5	-	TRBJ2-3	-	TGTGCCAGCAGTTACGAGGTCACAGATACGCAGTATTTT	CASSYEVTDTQYF
TRBV4-3	TRBD2	TRBJ2-1	-	TGCGCCAGCAGCCAAGACTTGGGACTAGCGATCGATGAGCAGTTCTTC	CASSQDLGLAIDEQFF
TRBV4-3	-	TRBJ1-4	-	TGCGCCAGCAGCCCGGGGGTGTTGATTGCAACTAATGAAAAACTGTTTTTT	CASSPGVLIATNEKLFF
TRBV4-1	TRBD2	TRBJ2-1	few	TGCGCCAGCAGCCAAGATCCTCGACTAGCGGGAGAATCCTACAATGAGCAGTTCTTC	CASSQDPRLAGESYNEQFF
TRBV5-1	TRBD1	TRBJ1-1	-	TGCGCCAGCAGCCGTACCGGGACAGGGGACTATGAAGCTTTCTTT	CASSRTGTGDYEAFF
TRBV6-6	-	TRBJ1-5	-	TGTGCCAGCAGTTACTCAGCGACAGAGGCTCAGCCCCAGCATTTT	CASSYSATEAQPQHF
TRBV9	-	TRBJ2-1	-	TGTGCCAGCAGCGTAGCTACGAACAATGAGCAGTTCTTC	CASSVATNNEQFF
TRBV27	-	TRBJ2-7	-	TGTGCCAGCAGTTTATCCTCCGGGGGTGAGCAGTACTTC	CASSLSSGGEQYF
TRBV30	-	TRBJ1-2	few	TGTGCCTGGGGAGCGGCCCATGGCTACACCTTC	CAWGAAHGYTF
TRBV5-1	-	TRBJ1-1	-	TGCGCCAGCAGCCTTCCAGGGCGGAACACTGAAGCTTTCTTT	CASSLPGRNTEAFF
TRBV18	-	TRBJ1-5	-	TGTGCCAGCTCACCATTCCCTCCCAAAGCCCTTGGCAATCAGCCCCAGCATTTT	CASSPFPPKALGNQPQHF
TRBV7-9	-	TRBJ2-3	-	TGTGCCAGCAGCTTTATTGGGCAGACACTCACAGATACGCAGTATTTT	CASSFIGQTLTDTQYF
TRBV7-9	-	TRBJ1-2	-	TGTGCCAGCAGCCACCCCCGGGACACCTATGGCTACACCTTC	CASSHPRDTYGYTF
TRBV5-1	TRBD1	TRBJ2-7	-	TGCGCCAGCAGAACCGGGACAGGCTCCTACGAGCAGTACTTC	CASRTGTGSYEQYF
TRBV7-8	TRBD1	TRBJ1-1	-	TGTGCCAGCAGCCGCGACAGGGAAAACACTGAAGCTTTCTTT	CASSRDRENTEAFF
TRBV28	TRBD1	TRBJ1-2	few	TGTGCCAGCAGTTTAGGACAGGGGGTCGGTGGCTACACCTTC	CASSLGQGVGGYTF
TRBV28	-	TRBJ1-1	once	TGTGCCAGCGGGGCCTCGAACACTGAAGCTTTCTTT	CASGASNTEAFF
TRBV30	-	TRBJ2-2	-	TGTGCCTGGAAAAGGGAGCCGGCGGAGCTGTTTTTT	CAWKREPAELFF
TRBV5-1	-	TRBJ2-2	-	TGCGCCAGCAGCTTGGGCTGGGAGCGGACCGGGGAGCTGTTTTTT	CASSLGWERTGELFF
TRBV28	TRBD1	TRBJ2-7	-	TGTGCCAGCAGTAACCTGGGAGCCAGGGGGCTTAACGAGCAGTACTTC	CASSNLGARGLNEQYF
TRBV30	-	TRBJ1-1	-	TGTGCCTGGAGTGTAGGGGCGACTGAAGCTTTCTTT	CAWSVGATEAFF
TRBV11-1	-	TRBJ2-2	-	TGTGCCAGCAGCTGGGTCACAGGGAACACCGGGGAGCTGTTTTTT	CASSWVTGNTGELFF
TRBV5-1	TRBD1	TRBJ1-2	once	TGCGCCAGCAGCCCCTGGACAGGTCAGGGCTACACCTTC	CASSPWTGQGYTF
TRBV5-5	-	TRBJ2-5	-	TGTGCCAGCAGCTACCGGGAACAGACCCAGTACTTC	CASSYREQTQYF
TRBV7-9	-	TRBJ1-1	-	TGTGCCAGCAGCCTACAGACAGGAATGAACACTGAAGCTTTCTTT	CASSLQTGMNTEAFF
TRBV2	TRBD1	TRBJ2-3	-	TGTGCCAGCAGCGCGGACAGGGTCACAGATACGCAGTATTTT	CASSADRVTDTQYF
TRBV30	-	TRBJ2-7	-	TGTGCCTGGGAGGGGGTTTCCTACGAGCAGTACTTC	CAWEGVSYEQYF
TRBV5-4	-	TRBJ2-1	-	TGTGCCAGCAGCTTCTTGGCGGGGAGCTCCTACAATGAGCAGTTCTTC	CASSFLAGSSYNEQFF
TRBV4-1	TRBD1	TRBJ2-7	-	TGCGCCAGCAGCCAAGATTGGGGACAGTACTACGAGCAGTACTTC	CASSQDWGQYYEQYF
TRBV5-1	-	TRBJ1-4	-	TGCGCCAGCAGCCGAGCGGTGGGTGGAGAAAAACTGTTTTTT	CASSRAVGGEKLFF
TRBV27	-	TRBJ1-2	-	TGTGCCACCCGACCGACAGCCTCCTATGGCTACACCTTC	CATRPTASYGYTF
TRBV5-1	-	TRBJ2-4	-	TGCGCCAGCAGCAAACAGGGAATCGGGGTCGGGGCCAAAAACATTCAGTACTTC	CASSKQGIGVGAKNIQYF
TRBV18	-	TRBJ2-7	-	TGTGCCAGCTCACTTCGGACAGACCCCTACGAGCAGTACTTC	CASSLRTDPYEQYF
TRBV7-6	-	TRBJ2-6	-	TGTGCCAGCAGCCTGACAGTAAAACTCTCTGGGGCCAACGTCCTGACTTTC	CASSLTVKLSGANVLTF
TRBV5-1	-	TRBJ1-2	-	TGCGCCAGCAGCTATACCGGGACAACTAACTATGGCTACACCTTC	CASSYTGTTNYGYTF
TRBV6-6	TRBD1	TRBJ2-7	few	TGTGCCAGCAGTTATACCGGGACAGGGGTCGGCGAGCAGTACTTC	CASSYTGTGVGEQYF
TRBV5-8	-	TRBJ2-5	-	TGTGCCAGCAGCTCACCTTGGGGCGGCCAAGAGACCCAGTACTTC	CASSSPWGGQETQYF
TRBV7-2	TRBD1	TRBJ2-7	-	TGTGCCAGCAGCTTCCCCAAATCCGACAGGGGACAGTACTTC	CASSFPKSDRGQYF
TRBV9	TRBD1	TRBJ1-1	-	TGTGCCAGCAGCACCGGGACAGGGGCCACTGAAGCTTTCTTT	CASSTGTGATEAFF
TRBV30	TRBD1	TRBJ2-7	-	TGTGCCTGGAGTCCCGGGACAGCTACCTACGAGCAGTACTTC	CAWSPGTATYEQYF
TRBV11-3	-	TRBJ1-5	once	TGTGCCAGCAGCTTAGGGGGGGGTTCTGTCCAGCATTTT	CASSLGGGSVQHF
TRBV4-1	TRBD1	TRBJ2-3	-	TGCGCCAGCAGCCGGACGGGACAGGGAGTATATACGCAGTATTTT	CASSRTGQGVYTQYF